This T cell receptor (beta chain) was sequenced during a study of breast tumors, draining lymph nodes, adjacent tissues. V trimming: 8 bases; J trimming: 8 bases; junction bases outside the gene matches: 8. The CDR3 totals 13 residues. CDR1 is SQVTM, CDR2 ANQGSEA, per germline. Notes on this clonotype: The target antigen is unknown.

Via MiXCR, TCRdb re-called the multiplex PCR reads, giving one row per CDR3 protein. The sample has 200,000 to 250,000 distinct CDR3 sequences, roughly a third seen once. General study points: The lymph node origin of tumor T cells was framed as consistent with a hypothesis, not demonstrated. Tumor and nontumor repertoires were significantly more similar in luminal-like than in basal-like breast cancer. Data fit most tumor T cells coming from lymph node, expanding in tumor. Compared with lymph nodes, tumors were less diverse; compared with nontumor tissue, more.

Axillary draining lymph nodes of breast cancer patients supplied the node samples. The chain joins TRBV29-1 to TRBJ2-1, with 11 bases matching TRBD2. Source material: axillary lymph node tissue. The clonotype originates from a female donor with breast cancer. Some clones in this sample may be carry-over from other donors' samples. Written as DNA, the CDR3 is TGCAGCACCATAGCGGGAGGGAATTATGAGCAGTTCTTC. Translated: CSTIAGGNYEQFF.